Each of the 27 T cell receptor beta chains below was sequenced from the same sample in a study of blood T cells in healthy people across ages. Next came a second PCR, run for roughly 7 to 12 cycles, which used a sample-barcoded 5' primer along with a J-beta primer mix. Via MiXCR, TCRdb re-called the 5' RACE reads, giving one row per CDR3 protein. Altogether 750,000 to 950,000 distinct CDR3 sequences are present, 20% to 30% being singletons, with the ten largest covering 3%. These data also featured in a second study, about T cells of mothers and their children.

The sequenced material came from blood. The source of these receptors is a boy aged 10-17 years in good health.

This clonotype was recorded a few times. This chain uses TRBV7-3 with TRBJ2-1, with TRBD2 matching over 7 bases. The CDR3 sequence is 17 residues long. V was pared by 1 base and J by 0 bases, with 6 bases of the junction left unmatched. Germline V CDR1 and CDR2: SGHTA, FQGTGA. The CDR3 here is CASSLSGSGPSYNEQFF. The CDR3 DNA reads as TGTGCCAGCAGCTTAAGCGGGAGCGGGCCCTCCTACAATGAGCAGTTCTTC.

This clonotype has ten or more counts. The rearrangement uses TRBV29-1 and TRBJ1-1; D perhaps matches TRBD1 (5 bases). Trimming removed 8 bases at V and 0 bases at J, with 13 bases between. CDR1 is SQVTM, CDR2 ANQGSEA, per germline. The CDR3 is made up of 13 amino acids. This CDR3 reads CSFLTDLNTEAFF. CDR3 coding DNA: TGCAGCTTCTTGACAGATTTGAACACTGAAGCTTTCTTT.

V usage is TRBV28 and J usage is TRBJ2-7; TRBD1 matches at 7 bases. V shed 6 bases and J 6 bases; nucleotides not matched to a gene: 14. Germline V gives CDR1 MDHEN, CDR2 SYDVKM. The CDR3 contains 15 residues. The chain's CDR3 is CASSPWGQRPGEQYF. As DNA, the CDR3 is TGTGCCAGCAGCCCATGGGGACAGAGACCCGGCGAGCAGTACTTC.

The CDR3 bases are TGTGCCAGCAGCTTAGAGACGGGAGGCCCAATTTACAATGAGCAGTTCTTC. Its protein is CASSLETGGPIYNEQFF. The chain couples TRBV7-2 to TRBJ2-1; 7 bases agree with TRBD2. J was trimmed by 4 bases and V by 1 base; bases with no gene match: 10. The CDR3 consists of 17 residues. Germline loops: CDR1 SGHTA, CDR2 FQGNSA.

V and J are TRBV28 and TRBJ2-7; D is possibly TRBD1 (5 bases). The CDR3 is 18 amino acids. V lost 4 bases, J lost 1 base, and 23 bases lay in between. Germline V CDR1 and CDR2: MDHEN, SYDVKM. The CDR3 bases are TGTGCCAGCAGTTCCCTCTGGGGTGGGGCCACAAATTCCTACGAGCAGTACTTC. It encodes CASSSLWGGATNSYEQYF.

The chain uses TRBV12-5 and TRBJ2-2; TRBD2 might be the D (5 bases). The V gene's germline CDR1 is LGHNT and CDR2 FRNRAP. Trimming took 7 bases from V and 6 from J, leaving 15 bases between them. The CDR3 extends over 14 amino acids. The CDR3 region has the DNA TGTGCTAGTGCCCTCCCCGGGGTCCCCGGGGAGCTGTTTTTT. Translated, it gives CASALPGVPGELFF.

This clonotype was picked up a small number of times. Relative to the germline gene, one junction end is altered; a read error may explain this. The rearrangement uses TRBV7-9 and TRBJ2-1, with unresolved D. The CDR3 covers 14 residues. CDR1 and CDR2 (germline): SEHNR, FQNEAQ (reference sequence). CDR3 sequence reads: CASSVAGTYNEQFF. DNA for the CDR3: TGTGCCAGCAGCGTAGCCGGAACATACAATGAGCAGTTCTTC.

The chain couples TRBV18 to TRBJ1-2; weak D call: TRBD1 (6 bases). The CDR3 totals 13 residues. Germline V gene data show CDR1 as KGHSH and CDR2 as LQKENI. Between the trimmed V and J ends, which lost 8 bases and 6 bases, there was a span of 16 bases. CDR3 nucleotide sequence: TGTGCCAGCGCCCAGGGGTTTAATAATGGCTACACCTTC. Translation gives CASAQGFNNGYTF.

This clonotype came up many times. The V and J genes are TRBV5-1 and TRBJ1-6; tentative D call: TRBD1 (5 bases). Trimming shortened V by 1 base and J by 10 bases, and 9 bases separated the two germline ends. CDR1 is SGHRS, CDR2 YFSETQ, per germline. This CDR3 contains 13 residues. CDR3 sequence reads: CASSLSGDSPLHF. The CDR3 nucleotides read TGCGCCAGCAGCTTGTCTGGGGACTCACCCCTCCACTTT.

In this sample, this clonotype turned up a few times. In DNA, the CDR3 is TGTGCCAGCAGCCAAGGAGGTATACCCCTCCACTTT. It yields the protein CASSQGGIPLHF. This chain links TRBV3-1 with TRBJ1-6; D is ambiguous. Trimming removed 1 base from V and 12 bases from J, with 7 bases in between. This CDR3 contains 12 residues. Germline loops: CDR1 LGHDT, CDR2 YNNKEL (reference sequence).

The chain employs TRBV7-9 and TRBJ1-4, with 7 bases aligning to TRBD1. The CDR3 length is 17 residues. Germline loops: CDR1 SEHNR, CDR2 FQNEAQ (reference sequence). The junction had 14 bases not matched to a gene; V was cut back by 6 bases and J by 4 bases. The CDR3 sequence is CASSYRRTGEYNEKLFF. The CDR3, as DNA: TGTGCCAGCAGTTACCGGAGGACAGGCGAGTATAATGAAAAACTGTTTTTT. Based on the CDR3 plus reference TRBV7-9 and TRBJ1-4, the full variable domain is DTGVSQNPRHKITKRGQNVTFRCDPISEHNRLYWYRQTLGQGPEFLTYFQNEAQLEKSRLLSDRFSAERPKGSFSTLEIQRTEQGDSAMYLCASSYRRTGEYNEKLFFGSGTQLSVL.

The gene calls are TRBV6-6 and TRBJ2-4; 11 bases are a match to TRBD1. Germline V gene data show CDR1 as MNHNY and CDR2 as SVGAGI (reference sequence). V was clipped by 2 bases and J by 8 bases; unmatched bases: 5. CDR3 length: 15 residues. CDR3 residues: CASSYPDRGRYIQYF. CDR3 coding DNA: TGTGCCAGCAGTTACCCGGACAGGGGGCGGTACATTCAGTACTTC.

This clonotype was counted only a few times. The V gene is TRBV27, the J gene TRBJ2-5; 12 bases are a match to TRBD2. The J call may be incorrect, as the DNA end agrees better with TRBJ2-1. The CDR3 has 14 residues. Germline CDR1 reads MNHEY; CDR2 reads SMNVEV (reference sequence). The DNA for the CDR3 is TGTGCCAGCAGTCCGACTAGCGGGGGATATGAGCAGTTCTTC. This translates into CASSPTSGGYEQFF.

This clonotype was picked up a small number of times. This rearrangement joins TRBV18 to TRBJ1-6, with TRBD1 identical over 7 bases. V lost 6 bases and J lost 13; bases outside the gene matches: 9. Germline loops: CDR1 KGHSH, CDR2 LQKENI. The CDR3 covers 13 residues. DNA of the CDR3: TGTGCCAGCTCGAGACAGGGAGAAAATCCCCTCCACTTT. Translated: CASSRQGENPLHF.

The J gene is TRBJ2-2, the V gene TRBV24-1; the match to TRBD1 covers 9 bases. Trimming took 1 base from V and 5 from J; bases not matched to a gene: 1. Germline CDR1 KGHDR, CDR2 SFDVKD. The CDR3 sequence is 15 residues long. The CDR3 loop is CATSDFGQGTGELFF. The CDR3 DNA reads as TGTGCCACCAGTGATTTCGGACAGGGGACCGGGGAGCTGTTTTTT.

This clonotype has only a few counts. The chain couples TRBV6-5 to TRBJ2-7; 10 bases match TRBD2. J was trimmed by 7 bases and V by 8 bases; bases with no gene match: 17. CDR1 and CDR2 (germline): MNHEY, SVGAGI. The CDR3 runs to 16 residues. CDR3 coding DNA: TGTGCCAGCGGAGCTAGCGGGGGCGCTACTATGGGGGAGCAGTACTTC. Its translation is CASGASGGATMGEQYF.

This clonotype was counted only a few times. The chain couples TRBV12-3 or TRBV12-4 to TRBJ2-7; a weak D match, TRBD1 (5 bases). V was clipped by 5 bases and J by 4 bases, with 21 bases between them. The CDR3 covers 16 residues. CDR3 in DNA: TGTGCCAGCAGTCTCCAGGGAATCCTTTCTAGGTACGAGCAGTACTTC. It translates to CASSLQGILSRYEQYF.

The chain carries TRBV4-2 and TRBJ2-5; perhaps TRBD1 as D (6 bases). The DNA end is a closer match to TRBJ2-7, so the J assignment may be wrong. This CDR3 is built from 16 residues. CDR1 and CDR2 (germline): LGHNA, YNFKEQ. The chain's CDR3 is CASSQGQEQGSYEQYF. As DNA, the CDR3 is TGTGCCAGCAGCCAAGGCCAAGAACAGGGCTCCTACGAGCAGTACTTC.

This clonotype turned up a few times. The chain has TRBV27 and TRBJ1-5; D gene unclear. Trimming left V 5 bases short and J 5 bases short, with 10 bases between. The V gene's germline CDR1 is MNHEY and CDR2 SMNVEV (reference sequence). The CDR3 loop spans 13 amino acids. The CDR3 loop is CASSIGRDQPQHF. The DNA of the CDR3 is TGTGCCAGCAGTATTGGACGGGATCAGCCCCAGCATTTT.

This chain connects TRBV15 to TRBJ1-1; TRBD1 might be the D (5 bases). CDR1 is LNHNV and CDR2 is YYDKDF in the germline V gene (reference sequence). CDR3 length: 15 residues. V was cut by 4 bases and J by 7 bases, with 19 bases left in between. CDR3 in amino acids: CATSKVGDGRNEAFF. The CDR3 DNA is TGTGCCACCAGCAAAGTAGGGGACGGTCGAAATGAAGCTTTCTTT.

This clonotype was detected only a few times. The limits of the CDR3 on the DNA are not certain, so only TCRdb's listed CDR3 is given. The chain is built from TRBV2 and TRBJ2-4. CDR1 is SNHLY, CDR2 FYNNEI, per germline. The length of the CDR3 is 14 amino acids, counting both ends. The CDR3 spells CASSSSGNKNIQYF.

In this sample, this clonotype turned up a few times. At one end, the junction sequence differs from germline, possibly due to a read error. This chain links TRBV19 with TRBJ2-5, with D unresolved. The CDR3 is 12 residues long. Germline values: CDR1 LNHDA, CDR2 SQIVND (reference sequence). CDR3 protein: CASSVDKETRYF. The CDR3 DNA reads TGTGCTAGTAGTGTCGACAAAGAGACCCGGTACTTC.

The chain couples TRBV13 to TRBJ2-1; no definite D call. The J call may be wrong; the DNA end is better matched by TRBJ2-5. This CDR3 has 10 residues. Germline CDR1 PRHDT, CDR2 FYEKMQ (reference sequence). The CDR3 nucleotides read TGTGCCAGCAGCTCAACGGCCCAGTACTTC. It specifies CASSSTAQYF.

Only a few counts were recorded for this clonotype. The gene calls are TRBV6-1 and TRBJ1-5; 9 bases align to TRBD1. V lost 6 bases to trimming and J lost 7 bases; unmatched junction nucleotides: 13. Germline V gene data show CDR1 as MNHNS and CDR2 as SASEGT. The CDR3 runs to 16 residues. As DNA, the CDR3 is TGTGCCAGCAGACCGGGACAGGGTCTAGCTTCCCAGCCCCAGCATTTT. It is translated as CASRPGQGLASQPQHF.

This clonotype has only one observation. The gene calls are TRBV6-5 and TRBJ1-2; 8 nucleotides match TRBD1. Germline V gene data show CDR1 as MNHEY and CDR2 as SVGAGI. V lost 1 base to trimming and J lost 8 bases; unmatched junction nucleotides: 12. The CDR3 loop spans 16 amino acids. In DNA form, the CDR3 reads TGTGCCAGCAGTTACTTCTTGGACAGGGCCGGTGGGGGCTACACCTTC. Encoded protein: CASSYFLDRAGGGYTF.

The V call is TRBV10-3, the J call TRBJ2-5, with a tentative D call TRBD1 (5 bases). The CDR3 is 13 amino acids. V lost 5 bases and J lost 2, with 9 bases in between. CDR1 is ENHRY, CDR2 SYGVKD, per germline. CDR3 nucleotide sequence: TGTGCCATCAGTAAGGGGCGGCAAGAGACCCAGTACTTC. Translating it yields CAISKGRQETQYF.

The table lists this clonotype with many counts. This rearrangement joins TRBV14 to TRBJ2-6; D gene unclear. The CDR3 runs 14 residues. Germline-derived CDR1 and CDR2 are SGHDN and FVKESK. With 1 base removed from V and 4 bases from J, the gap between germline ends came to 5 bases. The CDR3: CASSQVSGANVLTF. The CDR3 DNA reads TGTGCCAGCAGCCAAGTATCGGGGGCCAACGTCCTGACTTTC. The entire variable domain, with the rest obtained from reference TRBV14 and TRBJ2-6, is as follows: EAGVTQFPSHSVIEKGQTVTLRCDPISGHDNLYWYRRVMGKEIKFLLHFVKESKQDESGMPNNRFLAERTGGTYSTLKVQPAELEDSGVYFCASSQVSGANVLTFGAGSRLTVL.